This TCR beta chain is from a study of response to subunit inactivated influenza vaccine. V lost 4 bases and J lost 4, with 8 bases in between. This CDR3 comprises 13 residues. Germline CDR1 reads LGHDT; CDR2 reads YNNKEL (reference sequence). General observations from the study: Each seasonal flu vaccination may recruit only limited new T cells, authors suggested.

TCRdb reprocessed the RT-PCR reads via MiXCR and lists one record per CDR3 protein. The repertoire consists of hundreds of thousands of distinct CDR3 sequences, with 10% to 15% occurring once and the leading ten covering 9.5% to 13%. A word on this clonotype: Its antigen is not identified.

This rearrangement joins TRBV3-1 to TRBJ1-3; D uncertain. This sequence originates from a man aged 45 to 65 who received an inactivated influenza vaccine. Material: PBMCs from blood, obtained on the day of vaccination. The CDR3 DNA sequence: TGTGCCAGCAGCCTAAAAGGGGGAAACACCATATATTTT. It yields the protein CASSLKGGNTIYF.